This T cell receptor (beta chain) appears in the sequencing data of a study of cytomegalovirus exposure and HLA in healthy donors. Sequenced by immunoSEQ multiplex PCR; TCRdb stores in-frame clones only, minus some. The table includes approximately 260,000 clones, approximately 86% detected once. CDR3 length: 14 amino acids. Per the germline V gene, CDR1 is MNHNY and CDR2 is SVGAGI (reference sequence). Trimming shortened V by 4 bases and J by 7 bases, and 14 bases separated the two germline ends. Sample: PBMCs. The origin of this receptor is a woman between 18 and 30 years old in good health and CMV-seronegative. J is TRBJ1-5 and V is TRBV6-6; D not resolved. The CDR3 sequence: CASSSGEGSQPQHF. The DNA of the CDR3 is TGTGCCAGCAGTTCTGGGGAAGGGAGCCAGCCCCAGCATTTT.